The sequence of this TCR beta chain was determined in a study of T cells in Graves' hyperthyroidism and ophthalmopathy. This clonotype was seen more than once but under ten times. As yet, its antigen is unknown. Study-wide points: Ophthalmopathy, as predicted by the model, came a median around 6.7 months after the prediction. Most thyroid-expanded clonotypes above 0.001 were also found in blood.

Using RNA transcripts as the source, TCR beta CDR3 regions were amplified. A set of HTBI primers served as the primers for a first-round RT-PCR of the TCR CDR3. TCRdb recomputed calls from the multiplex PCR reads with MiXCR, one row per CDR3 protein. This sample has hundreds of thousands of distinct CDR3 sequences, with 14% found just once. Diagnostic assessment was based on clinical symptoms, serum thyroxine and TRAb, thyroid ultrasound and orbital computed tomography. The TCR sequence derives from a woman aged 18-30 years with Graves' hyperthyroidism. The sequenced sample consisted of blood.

The CDR3, as DNA: TGTGCCAGCAGCAGGCGCCGGTATGGACAGGGAAGTGAAAAACTGTTTTTT. Encoded protein: CASSRRRYGQGSEKLFF. V and J are TRBV7-2 and TRBJ1-4; 8 positions match TRBD1. The CDR3 loop spans 17 amino acids. V gave up 5 bases and J gave up 7 bases; unmatched junction bases: 15. The germline CDR1 and CDR2 sequences are SGHTA and FQGNSA.